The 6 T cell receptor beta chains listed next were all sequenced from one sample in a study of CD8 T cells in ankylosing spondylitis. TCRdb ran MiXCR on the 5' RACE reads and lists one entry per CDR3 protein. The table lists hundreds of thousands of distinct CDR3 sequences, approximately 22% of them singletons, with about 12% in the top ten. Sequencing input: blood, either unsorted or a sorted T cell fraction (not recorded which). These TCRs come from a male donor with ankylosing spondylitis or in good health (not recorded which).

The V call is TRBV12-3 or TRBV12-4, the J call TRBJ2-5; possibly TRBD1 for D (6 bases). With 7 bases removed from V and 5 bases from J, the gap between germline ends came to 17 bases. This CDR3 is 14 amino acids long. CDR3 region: CASTRGWGRETQYF. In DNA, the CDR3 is TGTGCCAGCACCCGTGGGTGGGGGCGGGAGACCCAGTACTTC.

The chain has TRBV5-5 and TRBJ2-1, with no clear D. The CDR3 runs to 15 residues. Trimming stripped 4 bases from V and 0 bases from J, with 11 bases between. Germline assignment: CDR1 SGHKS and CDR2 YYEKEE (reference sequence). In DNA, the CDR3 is TGTGCCAGCAGCCCAGACATGAGCTCCTACAATGAGCAGTTCTTC. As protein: CASSPDMSSYNEQFF.

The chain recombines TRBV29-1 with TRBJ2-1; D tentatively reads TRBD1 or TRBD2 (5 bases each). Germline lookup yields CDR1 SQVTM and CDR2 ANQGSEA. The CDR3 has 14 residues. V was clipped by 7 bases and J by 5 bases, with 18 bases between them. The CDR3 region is CSGNGAPGDNEQFF. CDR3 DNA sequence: TGCAGCGGGAACGGGGCCCCTGGGGACAATGAGCAGTTCTTC.

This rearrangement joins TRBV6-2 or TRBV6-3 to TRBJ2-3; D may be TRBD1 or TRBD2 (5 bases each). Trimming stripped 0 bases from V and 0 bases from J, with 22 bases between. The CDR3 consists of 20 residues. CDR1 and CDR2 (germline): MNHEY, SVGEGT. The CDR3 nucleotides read TGTGCCAGCAGTTACTCGAGCCGGGCTAGCCAGGGCACTAGCACAGATACGCAGTATTTT. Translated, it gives CASSYSSRASQGTSTDTQYF.

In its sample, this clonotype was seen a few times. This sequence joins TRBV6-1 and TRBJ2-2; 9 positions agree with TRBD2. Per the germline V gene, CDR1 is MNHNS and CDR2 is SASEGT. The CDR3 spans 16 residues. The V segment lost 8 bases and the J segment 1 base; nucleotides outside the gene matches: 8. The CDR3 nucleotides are TGTGCCAGCTCCCCGTTTAGCGGGGGGAACACCGGGGAGCTGTTTTTT. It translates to CASSPFSGGNTGELFF.

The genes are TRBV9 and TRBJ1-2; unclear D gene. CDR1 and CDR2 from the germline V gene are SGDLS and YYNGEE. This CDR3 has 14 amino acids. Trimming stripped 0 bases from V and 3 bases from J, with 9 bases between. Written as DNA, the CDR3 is TGTGCCAGCAGCGTAGGGGGAGTAGACTATGGCTACACCTTC. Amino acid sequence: CASSVGGVDYGYTF.